This passage covers 26 T cell receptor beta chains from one sample sequenced in a study of T-cell memory formation after mild COVID-19. TCRdb reanalysed the 5' RACE reads using MiXCR and keeps one entry per CDR3 protein. The data contain approximately 500,000 distinct CDR3 sequences, roughly 23% of them seen just once; the ten biggest clones take up about an eighth. The sequenced sample was PBMCs or a T cell subset sorted from them (not recorded which). The receptors were sampled from an adult woman who had mild COVID-19 (a few samples of this study predate the infection). Cell type and time point are not known.

In its sample, this clonotype was seen a few times. The rearrangement joins TRBV19 to TRBJ2-2; 9 bases agree with TRBD1. Germline V CDR1 and CDR2: LNHDA, SQIVND (reference sequence). The CDR3 runs to 16 residues. V shed 11 bases and J 5 bases; nucleotides not matched to a gene: 15. In nucleotides, the CDR3 is TGTGCCGCCAACAGCCCGGGACAGGGAATAACCGGGGAGCTGTTTTTT. Encoded protein: CAANSPGQGITGELFF.

The CDR3 loop reads CASSVGLAYNTGELFF. The DNA for the CDR3 is TGTGCCAGCAGCGTAGGCCTAGCGTATAACACCGGGGAGCTGTTTTTT. V and J are TRBV9 and TRBJ2-2, with TRBD2 as a possible D gene (6 bases). The CDR3 spans 16 residues. Between the trimmed V and J ends, which lost 0 bases and 2 bases, there was a span of 11 bases. The germline gives CDR1 SGDLS, CDR2 YYNGEE.

V gene TRBV7-6 combines with J gene TRBJ2-3; TRBD2 matches 8 bases. With 5 bases clipped from V and 2 bases from J, the junction kept 6 bases outside the gene matches. Per germline, CDR1 SGHVS and CDR2 FNYEAQ. CDR3 length: 15 residues. CDR3 coding DNA: TGTGCCAGCAGCCCAGCGGGGGCCCTCACAGATACGCAGTATTTT. Encoded protein: CASSPAGALTDTQYF.

This clonotype was detected a few times. This chain connects TRBV10-3 to TRBJ2-1, with 7 bases aligning to TRBD1. CDR1 and CDR2 (germline): ENHRY, SYGVKD. J gave up 7 bases and V 6 bases, and 9 bases lay outside the gene matches. CDR3 length: 14 residues. Here the CDR3 DNA reads TGTGCCATCAGCCGGGACAGTATGGTAAATGAGCAGTTCTTC. Translating it yields CAISRDSMVNEQFF.

The table lists this clonotype with many counts. This rearrangement joins TRBV11-2 to TRBJ2-3, with 11 nucleotides matching TRBD2. Per the germline V gene, CDR1 is SGHAT and CDR2 is FQNNGV. This CDR3 is built from 16 residues. J was trimmed by 2 bases and V by 4 bases; bases with no gene match: 5. CDR3 DNA sequence: TGTGCCAGCAGCTCGGGGACTAGCGGTTACACAGATACGCAGTATTTT. Protein product: CASSSGTSGYTDTQYF.

V and J are TRBV12-3 or TRBV12-4 and TRBJ1-1, with D tentatively TRBD1 (6 bases). The V and J ends lost 6 bases and 3 bases respectively, with 17 bases between them. The CDR3 is 15 amino acids. DNA of the CDR3: TGTGCCAGCAGGCCGCGGGCGGGGGCTGACACTGAAGCTTTCTTT. It encodes CASRPRAGADTEAFF.

The chain carries TRBV3-1 and TRBJ1-6; TRBD1 matches 10 bases. The V segment lost 6 bases and the J segment 3 bases; nucleotides outside the gene matches: 5. The CDR3 consists of 16 residues. Germline CDR1 is LGHDT and CDR2 is YNNKEL (reference sequence). The CDR3 nucleotides are TGTGCCAGCAGTCCCGACAGGGGGCACTATAATTCACCCCTCCACTTT. It is translated as CASSPDRGHYNSPLHF.

The chain joins TRBV29-1 to TRBJ1-2, with 7 bases matching TRBD1. This CDR3 has 15 residues. V dropped 4 bases and J dropped 0; count of bases not matched to a gene: 8. Germline V CDR1 and CDR2: SQVTM, ANQGSEA. The CDR3 here is CSVAGTESSNYGYTF. CDR3 DNA sequence: TGCAGCGTTGCCGGGACAGAGAGTTCTAACTATGGCTACACCTTC. The variable domain in full, with the rest retrieved from reference TRBV29-1 and TRBJ1-2, is SAVISQKPSRDICQRGTSLTIQCQVDSQVTMMFWYRQQPGQSLTLIATANQGSEATYESGFVIDKFPISRPNLTFSTLTVSNMSPEDSSIYLCSVAGTESSNYGYTFGSGTRLTVV.

This clonotype was seen a handful of times. The chain carries TRBV5-1 and TRBJ1-1, with D unresolved. CDR1 is SGHRS and CDR2 is YFSETQ in the germline V gene. The CDR3 contains 15 residues. Deletions cut 4 bases from V and 5 bases from J, with 18 bases between. The CDR3 loop reads CASSPPGMLDTEAFF. DNA for the CDR3: TGCGCCAGCAGCCCCCCCGGTATGTTGGATACTGAAGCTTTCTTT.

The chain uses TRBV10-3 and TRBJ2-1; 10 nucleotides match TRBD2. Looked up from germline, CDR1 is ENHRY and CDR2 is SYGVKD. The CDR3 contains 15 residues. J gave up 6 bases and V 4 bases, and 6 bases lay outside the gene matches. CDR3 residues: CAISAGLADTNEQFF. CDR3 nucleotides: TGTGCCATCAGTGCCGGACTAGCGGATACCAATGAGCAGTTCTTC.

The chain employs TRBV24-1 and TRBJ2-7; 9 bases are shared with TRBD1. The CDR3 sequence is 15 residues long. The junction had 6 bases not matched to a gene; V was cut back by 4 bases and J by 3 bases. Per the germline V gene, CDR1 is KGHDR and CDR2 is SFDVKD. CDR3 residues: CATSDPGQGNYEQYF. The CDR3 nucleotides are TGTGCCACCAGTGACCCGGGACAGGGTAACTACGAGCAGTACTTC.

The rearrangement links TRBV9 to TRBJ2-2; D is perhaps TRBD2 (5 bases). Germline-derived CDR1 and CDR2 are SGDLS and YYNGEE. CDR3 length equals 15 residues. Trimming pared 6 bases from V and 2 bases from J, leaving 14 bases between. CDR3: CASTPGIGNTGELFF. In nucleotides, the CDR3 is TGTGCCAGCACCCCCGGGATCGGAAACACCGGGGAGCTGTTTTTT.

This clonotype was observed a few times. V gene TRBV20-1 combines with J gene TRBJ2-1; 14 bases agree with TRBD2. The CDR3 loop spans 15 amino acids. Trimming at V came to 6 bases and at J to 8 bases, leaving 9 bases not matched to a gene. Germline V gene sequence: CDR1 DFQATT, CDR2 SNEGSKA (reference sequence). Written as DNA, the CDR3 is TGCAGTGCCGGGGCCGGGACTAGCGGGAGACATGAGCAGTTCTTC. It encodes CSAGAGTSGRHEQFF.

The chain combines TRBV5-1 with TRBJ2-1; 9 bases match TRBD1. The CDR3 is 17 amino acids. Trimming cost V 4 bases and J 5 bases; bases outside gene matches: 13. CDR1 and CDR2 from the germline V gene are SGHRS and YFSETQ. CDR3 region: CASSGSTGTGLNNEQFF. For the CDR3, the DNA is TGCGCCAGCAGCGGATCAACCGGGACAGGGCTTAACAATGAGCAGTTCTTC.

This clonotype was observed a few times. The chain couples TRBV12-3 or TRBV12-4 to TRBJ2-3; TRBD2 is a possible D gene (7 bases). The CDR3 sequence is 14 residues long. Trimming took 10 bases from V and 5 from J, leaving 19 bases between them. The chain's CDR3 is CATHRGGAGDTQYF. DNA of the CDR3: TGTGCCACCCATAGGGGGGGGGCCGGAGATACGCAGTATTTT.

This chain uses TRBV3-1 with TRBJ1-2; 7 bases match TRBD1. Germline V gene sequence: CDR1 LGHDT, CDR2 YNNKEL (reference sequence). The CDR3 has 18 residues. J gave up 7 bases and V 0 bases, and 17 bases lay outside the gene matches. CDR3 protein: CASSQDLAKGGRGTGYTF. CDR3 DNA: TGTGCCAGCAGCCAAGATTTGGCCAAAGGGGGCAGGGGAACTGGCTACACCTTC.

This clonotype was detected only a few times. The chain links TRBV7-3 to TRBJ2-3; TRBD2 is a possible D gene (6 bases). This CDR3 has 14 amino acids. V lost 6 bases and J lost 6, with 16 bases in between. Germline loops: CDR1 SGHTA, CDR2 FQGTGA. The CDR3 loop reads CASRQTIAADTQYF. CDR3 nucleotides: TGTGCCAGCAGGCAAACCATAGCGGCCGATACGCAGTATTTT.

The V gene is TRBV15, the J gene TRBJ2-5; D is perhaps TRBD2 (7 bases). Germline V gene data show CDR1 as LNHNV and CDR2 as YYDKDF (reference sequence). The CDR3 length is 14 residues. The V end was cut by 2 bases, the J end by 4 bases, with 11 bases between. The CDR3 here is CATSRRGGSETQYF. CDR3 DNA sequence: TGTGCCACCAGCAGAAGGGGGGGTTCAGAGACCCAGTACTTC.

The chain combines TRBV7-6 with TRBJ2-3; 7 bases fit TRBD1. CDR3 size: 14 residues. The V gene end was trimmed by 5 bases and the J gene end by 4 bases; junction bases not matched to a gene: 6. Looked up from germline, CDR1 is SGHVS and CDR2 is FNYEAQ. This CDR3 is CASSPGGFADTQYF. Here the CDR3 DNA reads TGTGCCAGCAGCCCAGGGGGTTTCGCAGATACGCAGTATTTT.

The table lists this clonotype with a few counts. The J gene is TRBJ1-3, the V gene TRBV11-2, with 7 positions matching TRBD1. This CDR3 is built from 16 residues. Germline trimming cut 3 bases from V and 0 bases from J; bases unmatched to any gene: 5. Germline assignment: CDR1 SGHAT and CDR2 FQNNGV. The CDR3 loop is CASSLTGPFSGNTIYF. The CDR3 DNA sequence: TGTGCCAGCAGCTTGACAGGGCCTTTCTCTGGAAACACCATATATTTT. The full variable domain, its missing parts supplied by reference TRBV11-2 and TRBJ1-3, is EAGVAQSPRYKIIEKRQSVAFWCNPISGHATLYWYQQILGQGPKLLIQFQNNGVVDDSQLPKDRFSAERLKGVDSTLKIQPAKLEDSAVYLCASSLTGPFSGNTIYFGEGSWLTVV.

This clonotype was seen many times. V and J are TRBV5-1 and TRBJ2-3; D remains ambiguous. The CDR3 has 13 residues. Germline CDR1 reads SGHRS; CDR2 reads YFSETQ. V dropped 0 bases and J dropped 4 bases, with 6 bases sitting between them. CDR3 loop: CASSLAGSDTQYF. The CDR3 DNA sequence: TGCGCCAGCAGCTTGGCCGGATCAGATACGCAGTATTTT. Complete variable domain (other parts from reference TRBV5-1 and TRBJ2-3): KAGVTQTPRYLIKTRGQQVTLSCSPISGHRSVSWYQQTPGQGLQFLFEYFSETQRNKGNFPGRFSGRQFSNSRSEMNVSTLELGDSALYLCASSLAGSDTQYFGPGTRLTVL.

Points on this clonotype: The junction does not match germline at one end; this may be a read error. J is TRBJ1-5 and V is TRBV4-1; 7 bases match TRBD1. Germline lookup yields CDR1 MGHRA and CDR2 YSYEKL. The CDR3 has 14 amino acids. Here the CDR3 reads CASSRRQGGQPQHF. For the CDR3, the DNA is TGCGCCAGCAGCCGACGACAGGGCGGACAGCCACAGCATTTT.

This clonotype showed up just a few times. The genes are TRBV12-3 or TRBV12-4 and TRBJ1-5, with TRBD1 matching over 7 bases. The CDR3 totals 15 residues. Trimming cost V 5 bases and J 7 bases; bases outside gene matches: 11. CDR3 nucleotides: TGTGCCAGCAGTCTGGGGACAGAGGGAACACAGCCCCAGCATTTT. Translating gives CASSLGTEGTQPQHF.

This clonotype was detected a few times. This rearrangement joins TRBV7-2 to TRBJ2-3, with D unclear. Germline V lookup: CDR1 SGHTA, CDR2 FQGNSA. The CDR3 length is 14 residues. V shed 5 bases and J shed 5 bases, with 14 bases lying between them. The CDR3 DNA is TGTGCCAGCAGCCTAGGACGAGCCCGAGATACGCAGTATTTT. This translates into CASSLGRARDTQYF.

This clonotype was counted only a few times. The chain joins TRBV5-4 to TRBJ1-2, with a weak D call TRBD1 (5 bases). CDR1 and CDR2 from the germline V gene are SGHNT and YYREEE (reference sequence). The CDR3 is made up of 14 amino acids. V was pared by 2 bases and J by 3 bases, with 11 bases between. CDR3 sequence (DNA): TGTGCCAGCAGCTTACGGGGCCTGGACTATGGCTACACCTTC. It encodes CASSLRGLDYGYTF.

This clonotype was observed many times. This chain joins TRBV7-3 and TRBJ2-3, with D uncertain. Germline-derived CDR1 and CDR2 are SGHTA and FQGTGA. V was shortened by 4 bases and J by 2 bases, with 10 bases between the two germline ends. This CDR3 comprises 14 residues. The CDR3 region is CASSSSGSTDTQYF. CDR3 nucleotides: TGTGCCAGCAGCTCAAGTGGGTCCACAGATACGCAGTATTTT.